This T cell receptor (beta chain) was profiled in a study of cytomegalovirus exposure and HLA in healthy donors. Study in general: An analysis done earlier identified more than 90 million unique TCR beta sequences from approximately 200 million T cells.

PCR used 60 Vbeta primers and 13 Jbeta primers. Per the authors' pipeline: Unique TCR beta chains totaled some 88 million in a later count, with roughly 12 million of them shared. The protocol was immunoSEQ multiplex PCR, while the TCRdb copy is restricted to in-frame clones and leaves out a portion. That table furnishes V, J and clone size, whereas the DNA furnished D and trimming. Of about 130,000 clones detected, about 80% appear once; the ten largest clones hold 1%. Germline lookup yields CDR1 SQVTM and CDR2 ANQGSEA. CDR3 length: 15 amino acids. V lost 3 bases, J lost 7 bases, and 18 bases lay in between. As concerns this clone: The target antigen is unknown.

Notes on the study in general: Associated with HLA alleles at 0.05 false discovery rate in a later analysis were 16,951 TCR beta sequences. Later on, analysis showed that most CMV-associated TCR beta chains appeared to be HLA-restricted.

The sample was PBMCs. The receptor was isolated from a man in his forties in good health and CMV-seronegative. V and J are TRBV29-1 and TRBJ2-2; D is unresolved. CDR3 sequence (DNA): TGCAGCGTTGACTCCCCGCTCTCTAATCTCGGGGAGCTGTTTTTT. Translated: CSVDSPLSNLGELFF.